This T cell receptor beta chain stems from a study of blood T cells in healthy people across ages. General study findings and limits: A strong correlation was found between TCR beta diversity and the percentage of naive T cells. Across the age range, TCR beta diversity per million T cells fell in a roughly linear way.

A second PCR, run for about 6 to 11 cycles, used a sample-barcoded 5' primer plus a J-beta primer mix. Carrying 12 random nucleotides, a template-switch adaptor labeled each individual cDNA molecule. TCRdb independently ran MiXCR on the 5' RACE reads; one entry per CDR3 protein. The sample consists of approximately 900,000 distinct CDR3 sequences, roughly 50% of them appearing once. Trimming shortened V by 3 bases and J by 0 bases, and 13 bases separated the two germline ends. The CDR3 spans 16 residues. Per the germline V gene, CDR1 is KGHSH and CDR2 is LQKENI. The extraction recovered at least 6 micrograms of total RNA per sample. As to this clonotype: What it binds is unknown.

This receptor was obtained from a man aged 30 to 39 in good health. Sample: blood. The V and J genes are TRBV18 and TRBJ2-3, with D unclear. CDR3 in DNA: TGTGCCAGCTCACCCACGGACGGCTATAGCACAGATACGCAGTATTTT. Translation gives CASSPTDGYSTDTQYF.